This T cell receptor beta chain emerged from a study of spatial heterogeneity in lung cancer. Turning to the study itself: Each time, sequencing found more beta-chain sequences than alpha-chain sequences.

Per germline, CDR1 MDHEN and CDR2 SYDVKM. The CDR3 has 18 residues. Germline trimming cut 5 bases from V and 2 bases from J; bases unmatched to any gene: 17. MiXCR was run by TCRdb on the 5' RACE reads, yielding one entry per CDR3 protein. The sample shows several thousand distinct CDR3 sequences, 3% to 4% of them seen only once. Time point meaning: sample taken at primary tumor resection. The approximately 78 donors had untreated early-stage non-small cell lung cancer. TCRs were sequenced from unsorted whole RNA of tumor, nontumor lung or PBMC. By sample fraction, this clonotype is medium-sized. Within a library made for alpha chains, this beta chain is off target, and its count is uninformative.

Specimen: lung tissue, collected at surgery. The chain employs TRBV28 and TRBJ1-2; TRBD1 agrees at 7 bases. The clonotype comes from a human donor with early-stage non-small cell lung cancer. The CDR3 is CASSLQQGMRMGNYGYTF. DNA of the CDR3: TGTGCCAGCAGTCTTCAACAGGGGATGAGGATGGGGAACTATGGCTACACCTTC.